These 32 T cell receptor beta chains share one sample of origin, sequenced in a study of T cells after yellow fever vaccination. One entry per CDR3 protein results from TCRdb running MiXCR on the 5' RACE reads. The sample shows a few hundred thousand distinct CDR3 sequences, 3.5% to 4.5% of them seen only once. The material sequenced was PBMCs, taken 15 days after the yellow fever booster vaccination. These receptors were obtained from a man aged 18-30 years who received the YFV17D yellow fever vaccine.

The chain couples TRBV4-2 to TRBJ2-3, with TRBD2 matching 8 bases. The CDR3 contains 14 residues. Looked up from germline, CDR1 is LGHNA and CDR2 is YNFKEQ. J was trimmed by 6 bases and V by 3 bases; bases with no gene match: 5. The chain's CDR3 is CASSQSGGRDTQYF. In DNA form, the CDR3 reads TGTGCCAGCAGCCAGAGCGGGGGCAGGGATACGCAGTATTTT.

This clonotype was recorded at least ten times. V and J are TRBV12-3 or TRBV12-4 and TRBJ2-3; D remains unclear. There are 16 residues in the CDR3. The V end was cut by 0 bases, the J end by 1 base, with 11 bases between. The CDR3 sequence is CASSLAQVLGTDTQYF. DNA of the CDR3: TGTGCCAGCAGTTTAGCTCAGGTGCTGGGCACAGATACGCAGTATTTT.

This clonotype was counted a few times. This rearrangement joins TRBV5-1 to TRBJ1-1; 7 bases agree with TRBD1. After removal of 4 bases from V and 0 bases from J, the junction contained 6 bases not matched to a gene. The CDR3 sequence is 15 residues long. Germline V gives CDR1 SGHRS, CDR2 YFSETQ. The CDR3: CASSPPTGLNTEAFF. In DNA form, the CDR3 reads TGCGCCAGCAGCCCCCCGACAGGGCTGAACACTGAAGCTTTCTTT.

The CDR3 is CASSQVDRGPYNEQFF. In nucleotides, the CDR3 is TGCGCCAGCAGCCAAGTAGACAGGGGCCCCTACAATGAGCAGTTCTTC. V and J are TRBV4-3 and TRBJ2-1; 8 bases fit TRBD1. Germline trimming cut 1 base from V and 2 bases from J; bases unmatched to any gene: 4. CDR1 is LGHNA and CDR2 is YSLEER in the germline V gene. This CDR3 is 16 amino acids long.

In its sample, this clonotype was seen a few times. The V gene is TRBV7-9, the J gene TRBJ2-5; 7 bases map to TRBD1. Germline V gives CDR1 SEHNR, CDR2 FQNEAQ (reference sequence). This CDR3 region has 16 residues. Trimming cost V 1 base and J 0 bases; bases outside gene matches: 5. CDR3 coding DNA: TGTGCCAGCAGCTTAGAGTCGGGACAGTACCAAGAGACCCAGTACTTC. Its translation is CASSLESGQYQETQYF.

This clonotype has at least ten counts. V usage is TRBV12-3 or TRBV12-4 and J usage is TRBJ2-7, with D hard to call. Trimming left V 3 bases short and J 0 bases short, with 9 bases between. This CDR3 region has 14 residues. The CDR3 region has the DNA TGTGCCAGCAGTTTTTCAGGTAACTCCTACGAGCAGTACTTC. Protein sequence: CASSFSGNSYEQYF.

This clonotype was detected many times. DNA of the CDR3: TGTGCCAGCAGTTACGGGGCAGATTACGAGCAGTACTTC. This codes for CASSYGADYEQYF. The chain combines TRBV6-2 or TRBV6-3 with TRBJ2-7, with TRBD1 as a possible D gene (5 bases). CDR3 size: 13 residues. Germline-derived CDR1 and CDR2 are MNHEY and SVGEGT. V was shortened by 2 bases and J by 4 bases, with 9 bases between the two germline ends.

This clonotype has only a few counts. The chain carries TRBV28 and TRBJ2-7; D is unclear. V lost 4 bases to trimming and J lost 2 bases, with 15 bases between them. The length of the CDR3 is 15 residues. Germline V gene sequence: CDR1 MDHEN, CDR2 SYDVKM. The chain's CDR3 is CASSSSPDGAYEQYF. CDR3 coding DNA: TGTGCCAGCAGTTCTAGTCCGGACGGAGCCTACGAGCAGTACTTC.

The chain uses TRBV4-1 and TRBJ2-5; tentative D call: TRBD1 (5 bases). V was trimmed by 1 base and J by 5 bases, leaving 14 bases between them. The CDR3 loop spans 15 amino acids. CDR1 is MGHRA and CDR2 is YSYEKL in the germline V gene. The CDR3 DNA reads as TGCGCCAGCAGCCAAGGTTGGCAGGGTGCGGAGACCCAGTACTTC. Translated, it gives CASSQGWQGAETQYF.

Ten or more counts support this clonotype. V and J are TRBV28 and TRBJ1-4, with 8 bases matching TRBD1. Germline CDR1 reads MDHEN; CDR2 reads SYDVKM. The CDR3 length is 14 residues. Losses at the gene ends were 7 bases for V and 7 bases for J; bases not matched to a gene: 8. Here the CDR3 DNA reads TGTGCCAGCATTACTTCCGGGACAGGTGAAAAACTGTTTTTT. Translation: CASITSGTGEKLFF.

This clonotype was counted many times. The J gene is TRBJ2-7, the V gene TRBV6-2 or TRBV6-3; D remains unclear. Germline CDR1 and CDR2: MNHEY and SVGEGT. This CDR3 comprises 14 residues. V was pared by 5 bases and J by 3 bases, with 14 bases between. CDR3 sequence: CASSASPTYYEQYF. For the CDR3, the DNA is TGTGCCAGCAGTGCCAGTCCCACCTACTACGAGCAGTACTTC.

Only a few counts were recorded for this clonotype. This chain links TRBV6-2 or TRBV6-3 with TRBJ2-6, with D possibly called TRBD1 or TRBD2 (5 bases each). The germline V gene has CDR1 MNHEY and CDR2 SVGEGT. The CDR3 extends over 16 amino acids. V was cut by 5 bases and J by 3 bases, with 14 bases left in between. The DNA of the CDR3 is TGTGCCAGCAGTCCAATCCGTGGGGGTGGGGCCAACGTCCTGACTTTC. Amino acid sequence: CASSPIRGGGANVLTF.

V usage is TRBV4-2 and J usage is TRBJ1-4, with TRBD1 as a possible D gene (6 bases). V lost 3 bases and J 0 bases, leaving 14 bases between the germline ends. The CDR3 covers 17 residues. The germline gives CDR1 LGHNA, CDR2 YNFKEQ. The DNA for the CDR3 is TGTGCCAGCAGCCATGGACTTCCAGGGGCAACTAATGAAAAACTGTTTTTT. Amino acids: CASSHGLPGATNEKLFF.

This clonotype occurred a few times. This rearrangement joins TRBV5-1 to TRBJ2-1, with a possible D match to TRBD2 (6 bases). CDR1 is SGHRS and CDR2 is YFSETQ in the germline V gene. The CDR3 consists of 13 residues. Trimming cost V 4 bases and J 5 bases, with 10 bases left between them. The CDR3 DNA reads as TGCGCCAGCAGCCTGCTAGCGAACAATGAGCAGTTCTTC. Translating it yields CASSLLANNEQFF.

This chain joins TRBV12-3 or TRBV12-4 and TRBJ1-2, with D perhaps matching TRBD1 (5 bases). The CDR3 spans 15 residues. Trimming removed 6 bases at V and 3 bases at J, with 17 bases between. In DNA, the CDR3 is TGTGCCAGCAGCCAAGAATGGGGCGGGGACTATGGCTACACCTTC. Translation: CASSQEWGGDYGYTF.

The chain has TRBV5-6 and TRBJ2-5; 8 nucleotides line up with TRBD1. Germline CDR1 SGHDT, CDR2 YYEEEE. V lost 2 bases to trimming and J lost 9 bases; unmatched junction nucleotides: 12. The CDR3 is made up of 15 amino acids. The CDR3 loop reads CASSFRDRPLRAQYF. CDR3 DNA sequence: TGTGCCAGCAGCTTCCGGGACAGGCCTTTGCGGGCCCAGTACTTC.

This clonotype came up many times. J is TRBJ2-3 and V is TRBV20-1; 7 bases agree with TRBD1. The CDR3 has 13 amino acids. The germline V gene has CDR1 DFQATT and CDR2 SNEGSKA (reference sequence). V lost 5 bases, J lost 4 bases, and 6 bases stayed unmatched. This CDR3 is CSAQRQGADTQYF. The CDR3 DNA is TGCAGTGCTCAAAGACAGGGCGCAGATACGCAGTATTTT.

A few counts support this clonotype. The chain joins TRBV5-1 to TRBJ2-1, with D maybe TRBD2 (6 bases). V was clipped by 4 bases and J by 9 bases, with 23 bases between them. The CDR3 sequence is 16 residues long. In germline, CDR1 is SGHRS, CDR2 YFSETQ. The CDR3 coding sequence is TGCGCCAGCAGCCCAGCGTCTGGGGCCGGGGGTGGTGAGCAGTTCTTC. As protein: CASSPASGAGGGEQFF.

This clonotype came up many times. The chain carries TRBV6-6 and TRBJ1-3; D ambiguous. Trimming stripped 2 bases from V and 0 bases from J, with 14 bases between. The length of the CDR3 is 17 residues. CDR1 is MNHNY and CDR2 is SVGAGI in the germline V gene (reference sequence). CDR3 bases: TGTGCCAGCAGTTACCTCCCCCCAGGACCCTCTGGAAACACCATATATTTT. This codes for CASSYLPPGPSGNTIYF.

The chain links TRBV27 to TRBJ1-1, with a tentative D call TRBD1 (5 bases). The CDR3 extends over 17 amino acids. The V end was cut by 1 base, the J end by 0 bases, with 15 bases between. Germline V lookup: CDR1 MNHEY, CDR2 SMNVEV (reference sequence). The CDR3 region has the DNA TGTGCCAGCAGTTTATTCCGGGGACCAATGATGAACACTGAAGCTTTCTTT. Protein sequence: CASSLFRGPMMNTEAFF.

This clonotype was seen ten or more times. The CDR3 DNA is TGTGCCAGCAGTGATACAGGGGGTCGTGGCTACACCTTC. It yields the protein CASSDTGGRGYTF. The chain employs TRBV6-1 and TRBJ1-2; 8 positions match TRBD1. The CDR3 contains 13 residues. V dropped 3 bases and J dropped 7; count of bases not matched to a gene: 4. The germline CDR1 and CDR2 sequences are MNHNS and SASEGT.

This clonotype was seen repeatedly, ten times or more. The chain has TRBV20-1 and TRBJ1-6; perhaps TRBD1 as D (5 bases). Germline CDR1 DFQATT, CDR2 SNEGSKA (reference sequence). Trimming took off 4 bases at V and 0 bases at J, with 7 bases between the two ends. The length of the CDR3 is 14 residues. The CDR3 DNA sequence: TGCAGTGCTAAGGGGCCCTCCTATAATTCACCCCTCCACTTT. Its translation: CSAKGPSYNSPLHF.

Ten or more counts support this clonotype. This rearrangement joins TRBV7-9 to TRBJ1-4; no reliable D call. From germline, CDR1 is SEHNR and CDR2 FQNEAQ (reference sequence). V was shortened by 1 base and J by 4 bases, with 7 bases between the two germline ends. The CDR3 sequence is 14 residues long. The CDR3: CASSLGELNEKLFF. The CDR3 region has the DNA TGTGCCAGCAGCTTAGGCGAACTTAATGAAAAACTGTTTTTT.

The gene calls are TRBV5-1 and TRBJ1-2; maybe TRBD1 (5 bases). From germline, CDR1 is SGHRS and CDR2 YFSETQ. The length of the CDR3 is 13 residues. The V end was cut by 0 bases, the J end by 3 bases, with 6 bases between. The CDR3 DNA is TGCGCCAGCAGCTTGGTGGGGCACTATGGCTACACCTTC. It yields the protein CASSLVGHYGYTF.

V and J are TRBV29-1 and TRBJ2-5; 9 nucleotides agree with TRBD1. CDR1 and CDR2 from the germline V gene are SQVTM and ANQGSEA. This CDR3 contains 13 residues. Germline trimming cut 3 bases from V and 5 bases from J; bases unmatched to any gene: 4. CDR3 protein: CSVDGTGSETQYF. The CDR3 DNA reads as TGCAGCGTTGACGGGACAGGGTCCGAGACCCAGTACTTC.

The chain employs TRBV5-4 and TRBJ2-2; 9 nucleotides align to TRBD2. CDR1 is SGHNT, CDR2 YYREEE, per germline (reference sequence). V shed 0 bases and J 6 bases; nucleotides not matched to a gene: 3. CDR3 length equals 15 residues. The CDR3 DNA reads TGTGCCAGCAGCTTGGGCGGCGGGGGGGCCGGGGAGCTGTTTTTT. Translated: CASSLGGGGAGELFF.

This clonotype was found many times. J is TRBJ1-4 and V is TRBV11-2; no clear D. V was cut by 8 bases and J by 10 bases, with 20 bases left in between. This CDR3 has 14 amino acids. Germline-derived CDR1 and CDR2 are SGHAT and FQNNGV. DNA of the CDR3: TGTGCCAGCCGTACAGAGATACGACGGGGAAAACTGTTTTTT. Translated: CASRTEIRRGKLFF.

This clonotype was observed at least ten times. This chain uses TRBV12-3 or TRBV12-4 with TRBJ2-1; D gene uncertain. V gave up 6 bases and J gave up 9 bases, with 9 bases separating them. The CDR3 contains 11 residues. The CDR3 reads CASSPLREQFF. The CDR3 nucleotides are TGTGCCAGCAGCCCTCTGCGTGAGCAGTTCTTC.

This rearrangement joins TRBV9 to TRBJ2-5; weak D call: TRBD1 (6 bases). The germline V gene has CDR1 SGDLS and CDR2 YYNGEE. The CDR3 loop spans 17 amino acids. The ends were cut back, 2 bases at V and 0 bases at J, with 17 bases in the middle. CDR3 region: CASSVGQGRSYQETQYF. The CDR3 bases are TGTGCCAGCAGCGTCGGGCAGGGGCGATCGTACCAAGAGACCCAGTACTTC.

This clonotype was seen many times. The chain joins TRBV20-1 to TRBJ2-5, with D perhaps matching TRBD1 or TRBD2 (5 bases each). Germline lookup yields CDR1 DFQATT and CDR2 SNEGSKA (reference sequence). With 6 bases removed from V and 5 bases from J, the gap between germline ends came to 19 bases. The CDR3 loop spans 14 amino acids. CDR3 sequence reads: CSADSGTIRETQYF. The DNA for the CDR3 is TGCAGTGCAGATTCCGGGACGATCCGGGAGACCCAGTACTTC.

The chain couples TRBV4-3 to TRBJ2-1, with 8 bases fitting TRBD2. The CDR3 is 18 amino acids. With V trimmed by 5 bases and J by 0 bases, 12 bases remained unmatched. The germline V gene has CDR1 LGHNA and CDR2 YSLEER. The CDR3 loop reads CASSYPVAGLSSYNEQFF. The CDR3 DNA is TGCGCCAGCAGCTACCCTGTAGCGGGGTTGAGCTCCTACAATGAGCAGTTCTTC.

This clonotype occurred many times. V usage is TRBV7-3 and J usage is TRBJ2-3; no reliable D call. Germline CDR1 reads SGHTA; CDR2 reads FQGTGA. V was cut by 4 bases and J by 4 bases, with 6 bases left in between. This CDR3 region has 12 residues. The CDR3 sequence: CASSSGSDTQYF. CDR3 DNA: TGTGCCAGCAGCTCCGGTTCAGATACGCAGTATTTT.